This T cell receptor beta chain is drawn from a study of T cells expressing NK-cell markers. About the research overall: According to the study, TCR beta repertoires originated from sorted CD3+CD56+NKG2C+, CD3+CD56+NKG2C- and CD3+CD56-NKG2C+ T cells. Seven donors tested HCMV-seropositive and one tested seronegative among the eight sequenced.

Researchers built TCR beta cDNA using 5'RACE template switching with UMIs. TCRdb reprocessed the 5' RACE reads, keeping one entry per CDR3 protein, no DNA. This sample's table reports 500,000 to 700,000 distinct CDR3 sequences. About this clonotype itself: Its antigen remains unknown.

Study conclusions and caveats: Unclear, still, was the HCMV specificity of the expanded NKG2C+ T cell clones.

Sequenced material: blood T cells: a sorted CD56 or NKG2C T cell subset, CD4+ or CD8+ T cells, or bulk PBMC T cells (not recorded which). The source is a man aged 18 to 30 in good health.

This CDR3 is CASSPGLGTASLGANVLTF. The chain links TRBV5-1 to TRBJ2-6; TCRdb calls TRBD1, which cannot be checked without DNA. The germline gives CDR1 SGHRS, CDR2 YFSETQ. The CDR3 has 19 residues.